These T cell receptor beta chains were read from a single sample in a study of blood T cell repertoires in COVID-19. The assay was immunoSEQ multiplex PCR, and TCRdb's table has in-frame clones only and misses some. The sample carries some 180,000 clones, around 85% recorded once. Input material: peripheral blood. The receptors originated from a man between 70 and 80 years old with active or convalescent COVID-19. The CDR3 runs from the conserved cysteine through the conserved F or W. The D gene is left open where the match is weak. Only some rows state a clone size, as once, few, many or a class for expanded clones.

J gene | V gene | clone size | D gene | CDR3 protein | CDR3 DNA
TRBJ2-1 | TRBV11-3 | . | . | CASSLDSYNEQFF | TGTGCCAGCAGCTTGGACAGCTACAATGAGCAGTTCTTC
TRBJ1-2 | TRBV10-2 | . | . | CASSDSGQSVGYTF | TGCGCCAGCAGTGATTCCGGACAGTCCGTGGGCTACACCTTC
TRBJ1-1 | TRBV5-1 | once | TRBD1 | CASSRTGVTVEAFF | TGCGCCAGCAGCCGGACAGGGGTAACAGTTGAAGCTTTCTTT
TRBJ1-1 | TRBV28 | . | . | CASTSGGGDGTEAFF | TGTGCCAGCACCTCGGGGGGAGGTGATGGCACTGAAGCTTTCTTT
TRBJ1-4 | TRBV5-1 | . | TRBD1 | CASSSTTGGEKLFF | TGCGCCAGCAGCTCCACCACAGGGGGTGAAAAACTGTTTTTT
TRBJ1-4 | TRBV7-6 | . | . | CASSLRGGQGGTNEKLFF | TGTGCCAGCAGCTTAAGGGGGGGACAAGGCGGAACTAATGAAAAACTGTTTTTT
TRBJ2-6 | TRBV5-1 | . | . | CASSGGGPWGSGANVLTF | TGCGCCAGCAGCGGGGGGGGGCCGTGGGGCTCTGGGGCCAACGTCCTGACTTTC
TRBJ1-6 | TRBV2 | few | . | CASSESQTGVDSPLHF | TGTGCCAGCAGTGAAAGCCAGACCGGGGTGGATTCACCCCTCCACTTT
TRBJ1-2 | TRBV18 | . | . | CASSPYRQNYGYTF | TGTGCCAGCTCACCGTACCGACAGAACTATGGCTACACCTTC
TRBJ1-4 | TRBV2 | . | . | CASSQTTNEKLFF | TGTGCCAGCAGCCAGACAACTAATGAAAAACTGTTTTTT
TRBJ1-2 | TRBV7-9 | . | TRBD1 | CASSWTGMDYGYTF | TGTGCCAGCAGCTGGACAGGGATGGACTATGGCTACACCTTC
TRBJ2-3 | TRBV4-1 | . | TRBD2 | CASSHSGTSVDTQYF | TGCGCCAGCAGCCATTCCGGGACTAGCGTCGATACGCAGTATTTT
TRBJ2-7 | TRBV18 | . | TRBD1 | CASSQITGGHEQYF | TGTGCCAGCTCGCAAATTACAGGGGGACACGAGCAGTACTTC
TRBJ1-2 | TRBV12-3/TRBV12-4 | . | . | CASNEFREYGYTF | TGTGCCAGCAATGAGTTCCGGGAATATGGCTACACCTTC
TRBJ1-2 | TRBV4-1 | . | . | CASSPRYGTHGGYGYTF | TGCGCCAGCAGCCCCAGATATGGTACCCACGGGGGGTATGGCTACACCTTC
TRBJ1-5 | TRBV28 | . | . | CASLGGRGQPQHF | TGTGCCTCCCTGGGGGGGAGAGGTCAGCCCCAGCATTTT
TRBJ1-2 | TRBV6-6 | . | . | CASSQLNYGYTF | TGTGCCAGCAGTCAACTAAACTATGGCTACACCTTC